These 5 T cell receptor beta chains were all obtained from the same sample, sequenced in a study of beta chain features in type 1 diabetes. Broader study findings: Shorter TCRB CDR3s, moderately but significantly so, marked every one of the four CD4+ subsets in Type 1 diabetes patients.

Antigens of these TCRs are unknown. TCRB transcripts that were expressed got sequenced, as all of the isolated RNA had been reverse transcribed. Generated by immunoSEQ multiplex PCR, the TCRdb table keeps only in-frame clones and is missing some. The sample carries 550,000 to 850,000 clones, about an eighth recorded once. Specimen: naive CD4+ T cells from blood. The receptor set was obtained from a man aged 18 to 29 with type 1 diabetes.

The gene calls are TRBV4-1 and TRBJ1-1, with TRBD1 matching 7 bases. The length of the CDR3 is 16 residues. The V gene end was trimmed by 0 bases and the J gene end by 3 bases; junction bases not matched to a gene: 7. CDR1 and CDR2 from the germline V gene are MGHRA and YSYEKL. CDR3 nucleotides: TGCGCCAGCAGCCAAGAGAGGTCCAGGGGGTACACTGAAGCTTTCTTT. Encoded protein: CASSQERSRGYTEAFF.

This clone came up a few times. V is TRBV30 and J is TRBJ2-5; 11 nucleotides agree with TRBD2. The CDR3 spans 20 residues. Looked up from germline, CDR1 is GTSNPN and CDR2 is SVGIG (reference sequence). The trim removed 3 bases at V and 1 base at J, leaving 19 bases unmatched. CDR3 in amino acids: CAWRRRMVASGGPRQETQYF. In nucleotides, the CDR3 is TGTGCCTGGAGGAGGAGGATGGTGGCTAGCGGGGGGCCACGCCAAGAGACCCAGTACTTC.

In this sample, this clone turned up a few times. The chain is built from TRBV4-2 and TRBJ1-3; D is ambiguous. CDR3 length: 18 residues. V lost 4 bases, J lost 0 bases, and 19 bases lay in between. Germline V lookup: CDR1 LGHNA, CDR2 YNFKEQ. This CDR3 is CASSPRDPGSSSGNTIYF. The CDR3 DNA reads TGTGCCAGCAGCCCAAGAGACCCAGGCTCAAGCTCTGGAAACACCATATATTTT.

The CDR3 spells CASRRDGGYTF. As DNA, the CDR3 is TGTGCCAGCAGGCGGGACGGAGGCTACACCTTC. The chain links TRBV6-5 to TRBJ1-2; maybe TRBD1 (5 bases). This CDR3 comprises 11 residues. Germline V CDR1 and CDR2: MNHEY, SVGAGI. Trimming stripped 6 bases from V and 8 bases from J, with 10 bases between.

The V and J genes are TRBV10-3 and TRBJ2-5, with 13 bases identical to TRBD2. J was trimmed by 5 bases and V by 6 bases; bases with no gene match: 9. The CDR3 runs to 16 residues. Germline loops: CDR1 ENHRY, CDR2 SYGVKD. The CDR3 nucleotides read TGTGCCATCAGCCGTGGACTAGCGGGGGCTTCGGAGACCCAGTACTTC. It yields the protein CAISRGLAGASETQYF.